A selection of T cell receptor beta chains follows, all from one sample in a study of OX40 agonist ivuxolimab in advanced cancers. TCRdb keeps only in-frame clones here, not all; method: immunoSEQ multiplex PCR. The sample yields some 45,000 clones, approximately 91% seen once. Sequencing used CD4+ or CD8+ T cells sorted from blood, obtained in a trial of the OX40 agonist ivuxolimab. The source is an adult with an advanced solid tumor such as melanoma, head and neck, liver or kidney cancer. CDR3s include the opening cysteine and the closing phenylalanine or tryptophan. The D gene is left open where the match is weak. Some rows mark clone size as missing; the rest say once, few, many or name a class of expanded clone.

j_call clone_size v_call d_call cdr3_nt cdr3_aa
TRBJ1-2 . TRBV28 TRBD1 TGTGCCAGCAGTGGGACAGCTTATGGCTACACCTTC CASSGTAYGYTF
TRBJ2-5 . TRBV29-1 . TGCAGCGTTTTCCTCACGGGGACCGCCAAAGAGACCCAGTACTTC CSVFLTGTAKETQYF
TRBJ2-1 . TRBV5-4 . TGTGCCAGCAGCTTGGCCTCAACCGACATTGAGCAGTTCTTC CASSLASTDIEQFF
TRBJ1-5 . TRBV27 TRBD1 TGTGCCAGCAGTTTATCGGGTATCGGAGGGACAGGAGTTGATCAGCCCCAGCATTTT CASSLSGIGGTGVDQPQHF
TRBJ1-5 . TRBV9 TRBD1 TGTGCCAGCAGCGCTGGACAGGGCAATCAGCCCCAGCATTTT CASSAGQGNQPQHF
TRBJ2-7 . TRBV5-6 . TGTGCCAGCAGCTTGGACCTCGGCGGAGCCTACGAGCAGTACTTC CASSLDLGGAYEQYF
TRBJ1-4 . TRBV10-3 TRBD1 TGTGCCATCAGATCGGACAGGGGCGAAAAACTGTTTTTT CAIRSDRGEKLFF
TRBJ2-3 . TRBV7-9 . TGTGCCAGCAGCTCCGACCCGGGACGGAGGGAACTATATACGCAGTATTTT CASSSDPGRRELYTQYF
TRBJ1-2 few TRBV9 . TGTGCCAGCAGCGGACAAGGCTATGGCTACACCTTC CASSGQGYGYTF
TRBJ2-1 . TRBV7-3 TRBD1 TGTGCCAGCAGCCTGGGACAGGGCTATGAGCAGTTCTTC CASSLGQGYEQFF
TRBJ2-5 . TRBV9 TRBD1 TGTGCCAGCAGCGCAGGGACAGGGGGCGAGGAGACCCAGTACTTC CASSAGTGGEETQYF
TRBJ2-7 . TRBV19 . TGTGCCAGTAGTCCCCTAGGGGGGTCGGGCGAGCAGTACTTC CASSPLGGSGEQYF
TRBJ1-5 . TRBV6-5 . TGTGCCAGCAGTTACTCGATTAGCCAGCCCCAGCATTTT CASSYSISQPQHF
TRBJ2-1 . TRBV6-4 TRBD2 TGTGCCAGCAGTGTACTAGCGGGAGGGCCCGATGAGCAGTTCTTC CASSVLAGGPDEQFF
TRBJ2-7 . TRBV5-4 . TGTGCCAGCAGCTTGAATCGGCAGGGGAACTACGAGCAGTACTTC CASSLNRQGNYEQYF
TRBJ2-1 . TRBV5-4 . TGTGCCAGCAGCTTTGGCAGGAGCTCCTACAATGAGCAGTTCTTC CASSFGRSSYNEQFF
TRBJ2-3 few TRBV4-1 . TGCGCCAGCAGCCAAGCCGGGGGAGATACGCAGTATTTT CASSQAGGDTQYF
TRBJ2-7 . TRBV13 TRBD2 TGTGCCAGCAGCTTAGGATCGGGCCAGAGAGCGGGGCGGATTACCTACGAGCAGTACTTC CASSLGSGQRAGRITYEQYF
TRBJ2-2 . TRBV4-2 . TGTGCCAGCAGCCAGGTCGAAAACACCGGGGAGCTGTTTTTT CASSQVENTGELFF
TRBJ2-3 . TRBV4-1 . TGCGCCAGCAGCCAAGATCTTGGGCCTGGGCGGGGCAGCACAGATACGCAGTATTTT CASSQDLGPGRGSTDTQYF
TRBJ2-7 once TRBV2 . TGTGCCAGCTCAGAGGTAGCCTACGAGCAGTACTTC CASSEVAYEQYF
TRBJ2-3 . TRBV13 TRBD2 TGTGCCAGCAGCTCACCGACTAGCGGGGGGTGGGATACGCAGTATTTT CASSSPTSGGWDTQYF
TRBJ2-1 . TRBV30 . TGTGCCTGGACTACAGGGAGCTCCTACAATGAGCAGTTCTTC CAWTTGSSYNEQFF
TRBJ2-1 once TRBV29-1 . TGCAGCGCTCCGTTGGAAATCTACAATGAGCAGTTCTTC CSAPLEIYNEQFF
TRBJ2-7 . TRBV7-3 TRBD1 TGTGCCAGCAGCTTAGCAGGGACAGGCTACGAGCAGTACTTC CASSLAGTGYEQYF
TRBJ1-2 few TRBV9 . TGTGCCAGCAGTGGGATCAGCTATGGCTACACCTTC CASSGISYGYTF
TRBJ2-1 . TRBV7-9 TRBD2 TGTGCCAGCAGCCCTCTCAGCGGGATGAGCGGTGAGCAGTTCTTC CASSPLSGMSGEQFF
TRBJ2-5 . TRBV28 . TGTGCCAGCAGTCACATAACCATTTCAGGGTTAGAAGAGACCCAGTACTTC CASSHITISGLEETQYF
TRBJ2-1 . TRBV28 TRBD2 TGTGCCAGCAGTCTTGGACTAGCGGGAGACTATGAGCAGTTCTTC CASSLGLAGDYEQFF
TRBJ2-7 . TRBV7-9 . TGTGCCAGCAGCTTTGAGTATAGGGAGCAGTACTTC CASSFEYREQYF
TRBJ1-5 . TRBV6-1 . TGTGCCAGCAGTGAAGGTAGCAATCAGCCCCAGCATTTT CASSEGSNQPQHF
TRBJ1-2 . TRBV6-1 . TGTGCCAGCAGTGATAGGACACTTGGCTACACCTTC CASSDRTLGYTF
TRBJ2-3 once TRBV6-6 . TGTGCCAGCAGTTACAGAGGGCCGGAAACAGATACGCAGTATTTT CASSYRGPETDTQYF
TRBJ1-6 . TRBV4-1 . TGCGCCAGCAGCCAAGATACCCCCCAGGTTGCACCCCTCCACTTT CASSQDTPQVAPLHF
TRBJ2-1 once TRBV5-6 TRBD2 TGTGCCAGCAGCTTGGGACTAGCGGGGATCAATGAGCAGTTCTTC CASSLGLAGINEQFF
TRBJ2-3 . TRBV6-5 . TGTGCCAGCAGTTACTCGAGCACTAGCCGGGATACGCAGTATTTT CASSYSSTSRDTQYF
TRBJ2-2 . TRBV9 . TGTGCCAGCAGCCTCAGATACGGAGGGGAGCTGTTTTTT CASSLRYGGELFF
TRBJ2-1 . TRBV6-5 . TGTGCCAGCAGCCCCCCAGGACAGAGCTACAATGAGCAGTTCTTC CASSPPGQSYNEQFF
TRBJ2-2 . TRBV7-8 . TGTGCCAGCAGCTGGGGACCCAACACCGGGGAGCTGTTTTTT CASSWGPNTGELFF